The 14 T cell receptor beta chains below were found in one sample sequenced in a study of post-analysis software for immune sequencing data. Each TCR beta cDNA library carried unique molecular identifiers. From the PCR reads, TCRdb called clonotypes with MiXCR, one entry per CDR3 protein. This sample yields 700,000 to 900,000 distinct CDR3 sequences, of which 35% to 55% are seen a single time; 4.9% belongs to the top ten. Study-level results: Patients had higher frequencies than controls of roughly five TRBV segments, including TRBV5-6, TRBV5-1 and TRBV20-1.

These receptors have no identified antigens. Material: blood. The receptors here all came from a girl between 5 and 17 years old with multiple sclerosis.

This chain links TRBV27 with TRBJ2-5; D tentatively fits TRBD1 or TRBD2 (6 bases each). The germline gives CDR1 MNHEY, CDR2 SMNVEV (reference sequence). V was pared by 10 bases and J by 4 bases, with 19 bases between. This CDR3 contains 14 residues. The CDR3 protein is CATQPGRGAETQYF. CDR3 sequence (DNA): TGTGCCACTCAACCCGGTAGGGGGGCAGAGACCCAGTACTTC.

The genes are TRBV10-3 and TRBJ2-1; 9 nucleotides match TRBD2. Germline trimming cut 0 bases from V and 8 bases from J; bases unmatched to any gene: 5. Germline V gene lookup returns CDR1 ENHRY and CDR2 SYGVKD. The length of the CDR3 is 15 residues. The CDR3 loop reads CAISESGGRVYEQFF. The CDR3 DNA sequence: TGTGCCATCAGTGAGTCTGGCGGGAGGGTTTATGAGCAGTTCTTC.

A word on this clonotype: Mismatch with germline at one junction end may stem from a read error. The CDR3 DNA reads as TGTGCCAGCAGCTTAGGGCAAAACTATGACTACACCTTC. Translation: CASSLGQNYDYTF. The J gene is TRBJ1-2, the V gene TRBV7-2, with D uncertain. The CDR3 consists of 13 residues. The germline V gene has CDR1 SGHTA and CDR2 FQGNSA.

The chain recombines TRBV6-5 with TRBJ2-1; D may be TRBD2 (6 bases). V lost 8 bases, J lost 7 bases, and 18 bases lay in between. The CDR3 sequence is 14 residues long. The germline gives CDR1 MNHEY, CDR2 SVGAGI. CDR3 sequence (DNA): TGTGCCAGCGGCGACACGGGACTTAGGAATGAGCAGTTCTTC. Translated: CASGDTGLRNEQFF.

This chain joins TRBV20-1 and TRBJ2-1, with D perhaps TRBD2 (5 bases). Trimming stripped 3 bases from V and 6 bases from J, with 9 bases between. The CDR3 has 12 amino acids. Per the germline V gene, CDR1 is DFQATT and CDR2 is SNEGSKA (reference sequence). In DNA form, the CDR3 reads TGCAGTGCTAGGGCACTAGGCAATGAGCAGTTCTTC. Encoded protein: CSARALGNEQFF.

A few counts support this clonotype. The J gene is TRBJ2-5, the V gene TRBV10-3, with D perhaps matching TRBD1 (6 bases). The V end was cut by 2 bases, the J end by 2 bases, with 6 bases between. Germline V gives CDR1 ENHRY, CDR2 SYGVKD. The CDR3 consists of 13 residues. CDR3 bases: TGTGCCATCAGTGAGAGGGGGCAAGAGACCCAGTACTTC. It encodes CAISERGQETQYF.

There are a few counts of this clonotype. This chain joins TRBV12-3 or TRBV12-4 and TRBJ2-7; tentative D call: TRBD1 (5 bases). The CDR3 runs to 14 residues. V was trimmed by 3 bases and J by 5 bases, leaving 14 bases between them. The CDR3 DNA reads TGTGCCAGCAGTTTTTGGCAGGGTTCAAACGAGCAGTACTTC. Translating it yields CASSFWQGSNEQYF.

This clonotype was found many times. The chain combines TRBV10-3 with TRBJ1-5, with TRBD1 as a possible D gene (6 bases). V was trimmed by 10 bases and J by 4 bases, leaving 20 bases between them. Germline values: CDR1 ENHRY, CDR2 SYGVKD. The CDR3 is 15 residues long. CDR3 amino acids: CATLPRGARNQPQHF. In DNA form, the CDR3 reads TGTGCCACTCTTCCGCGGGGGGCGCGAAATCAGCCCCAGCATTTT.

V usage is TRBV7-2 and J usage is TRBJ2-7; unclear D gene. CDR1 and CDR2 from the germline V gene are SGHTA and FQGNSA. This CDR3 has 16 amino acids. Deletions cut 1 base from V and 4 bases from J, with 17 bases between. The CDR3 nucleotides read TGTGCCAGCAGCTTAGGACTCAGACTTCCCAAGTACGAGCAGTACTTC. It yields the protein CASSLGLRLPKYEQYF.

The chain couples TRBV5-1 to TRBJ2-4; maybe TRBD1 (5 bases). The end of the DNA is better explained by TRBJ2-7, so the J call may be wrong. The CDR3 extends over 15 amino acids. Germline loops: CDR1 SGHRS, CDR2 YFSETQ. CDR3 nucleotides: TGCGCCAGCAACACACAGGAATATAATGGGGACGAGCAGTACTTC. Its protein product is CASNTQEYNGDEQYF.

The chain employs TRBV30 and TRBJ2-3; 7 nucleotides agree with TRBD2. With V trimmed by 7 bases and J by 5 bases, 6 bases remained unmatched. The CDR3 sequence is 12 residues long. Germline values: CDR1 GTSNPN, CDR2 SVGIG (reference sequence). CDR3 nucleotide sequence: TGTGCCTCGCACCCGGGAGGAGATACGCAGTATTTT. Its protein is CASHPGGDTQYF.

The chain uses TRBV27 and TRBJ2-7, with TRBD1 identical over 11 bases. The junction had 6 bases not matched to a gene; V was cut back by 5 bases and J by 3 bases. Germline V gene sequence: CDR1 MNHEY, CDR2 SMNVEV (reference sequence). The CDR3 covers 15 residues. CDR3: CASSLGTGGFYEQYF. CDR3 DNA sequence: TGTGCCAGCAGTCTGGGGACAGGGGGTTTCTACGAGCAGTACTTC.

This chain links TRBV20-1 with TRBJ2-1; 8 bases are shared with TRBD2. V dropped 3 bases and J dropped 4; count of bases not matched to a gene: 11. The CDR3 is 16 residues long. Germline V gene lookup returns CDR1 DFQATT and CDR2 SNEGSKA (reference sequence). CDR3 amino acids: CSARLTGTRLYNEQFF. CDR3 DNA sequence: TGCAGTGCTAGGTTGACGGGGACTAGGTTGTACAATGAGCAGTTCTTC.

This chain joins TRBV27 and TRBJ1-6, with D unclear. Per the germline V gene, CDR1 is MNHEY and CDR2 is SMNVEV (reference sequence). Trimming removed 1 base from V and 8 bases from J, with 12 bases in between. This CDR3 has 15 residues. The CDR3 protein is CASSLWALGDSPLHF. The CDR3 DNA sequence: TGTGCCAGCAGTTTATGGGCCCTTGGGGATTCACCCCTCCACTTT.